This TCR beta chain was sequenced in a study of blood T cell repertoires in COVID-19. The CDR3 extends over 13 amino acids. V lost 6 bases and J lost 5; bases outside the gene matches: 7. As handled by the study authors: Amplification from reference gene primers served as the basis for estimated nucleated cell counts. The protocol was immunoSEQ multiplex PCR, while the TCRdb copy is restricted to in-frame clones and leaves out a portion. Clonal size and the V and J genes are those of that table, whereas D and trimming came from the DNA. The sample holds roughly 250,000 clones, roughly 90% seen once. The V and J genes are TRBV12-3 or TRBV12-4 and TRBJ2-7, with TRBD1 identical over 7 bases. The sample was PBMCs or T cells enriched from blood (not recorded which). The source of this sequence is a woman between 35 and 50 years old with acute COVID-19. CDR3 DNA sequence: TGTGCCAGCAGAAAACAGGGGATCCACGAGCAGTACTTC. Protein: CASRKQGIHEQYF.